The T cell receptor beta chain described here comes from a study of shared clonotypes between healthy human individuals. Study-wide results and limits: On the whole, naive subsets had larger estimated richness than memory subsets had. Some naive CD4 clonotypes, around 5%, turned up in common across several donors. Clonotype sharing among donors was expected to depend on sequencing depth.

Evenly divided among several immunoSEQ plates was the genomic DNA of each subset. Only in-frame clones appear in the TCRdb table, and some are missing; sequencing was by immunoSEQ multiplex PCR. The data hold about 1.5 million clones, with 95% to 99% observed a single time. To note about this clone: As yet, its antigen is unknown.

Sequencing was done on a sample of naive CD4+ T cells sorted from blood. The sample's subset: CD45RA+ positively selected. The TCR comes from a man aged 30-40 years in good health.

Written as DNA, the CDR3 is TGTGCCAGCAGCTACCCGGGACTTAATGAAAAACTGTTTTTT. This translates into CASSYPGLNEKLFF. The chain couples TRBV28 to TRBJ1-4, with a possible D match to TRBD1 (5 bases). This CDR3 has 14 residues. V was cut by 6 bases and J by 4 bases, with 12 bases left in between. Germline lookup yields CDR1 MDHEN and CDR2 SYDVKM.